What follows are 13 T cell receptor beta chains derived from one specimen sequenced in a study of CD8 T cells in ankylosing spondylitis. Study-level points and caveats: In ankylosing spondylitis blood, a motif of roughly eight highly homologous TCR beta variants appeared characteristic.

TCRdb re-called the 5' RACE reads with MiXCR, one entry per CDR3 protein. In the table there are about 220,000 distinct CDR3 sequences, approximately 20% of which are singletons. Their recognized antigens are unknown. The sample consisted of blood, either unsorted or a sorted T cell fraction (not recorded which). These receptors came from a male donor with ankylosing spondylitis.

This clonotype came up a few times. The J gene is TRBJ2-7, the V gene TRBV12-3 or TRBV12-4; D remains ambiguous. The CDR3 spans 13 residues. Deletions cut 4 bases from V and 5 bases from J, with 12 bases between. CDR3 sequence: CASSSPGIDEQYF. As DNA, the CDR3 is TGTGCCAGCAGTTCCCCTGGTATAGACGAGCAGTACTTC.

This rearrangement joins TRBV27 to TRBJ2-7; 8 nucleotides line up with TRBD2. From germline, CDR1 is MNHEY and CDR2 SMNVEV (reference sequence). J was trimmed by 3 bases and V by 5 bases; bases with no gene match: 9. There are 15 residues in the CDR3. Here the CDR3 DNA reads TGTGCCAGCAGTATTTATAGCGGGAAGATCTACGAGCAGTACTTC. It codes for CASSIYSGKIYEQYF.

The rearrangement links TRBV15 to TRBJ1-3; 7 bases are a match to TRBD1. J lost 3 bases, V lost 3 bases, and 5 bases had no gene match. CDR3 length: 15 residues. Germline V lookup: CDR1 LNHNV, CDR2 YYDKDF (reference sequence). The CDR3 region is CATSSSRGGGNTIYF. The CDR3 DNA follows: TGTGCCACCAGCAGCAGCAGGGGGGGTGGAAACACCATATATTTT.

This clonotype was found a few times. This chain connects TRBV7-9 to TRBJ2-7; 10 nucleotides match TRBD1. Germline CDR1 reads SEHNR; CDR2 reads FQNEAQ (reference sequence). This CDR3 is 15 amino acids long. Trimming took 5 bases from V and 3 from J; bases not matched to a gene: 7. The CDR3 DNA reads as TGTGCCAGCAGCCCCTGGACAGGGGGGCTCTACGAGCAGTACTTC. It specifies CASSPWTGGLYEQYF.

The chain employs TRBV6-5 and TRBJ1-5; D is unresolved. The CDR3 length is 14 residues. The V gene's germline CDR1 is MNHEY and CDR2 SVGAGI. V was pared by 0 bases and J by 7 bases, with 10 bases between. The CDR3 nucleotides are TGTGCCAGCAGTTACTCGGGCCGTGAGCAGCCCCAGCATTTT. This encodes CASSYSGREQPQHF.

The rearrangement links TRBV7-9 to TRBJ1-4, with TRBD1 matching 8 bases. From germline, CDR1 is SEHNR and CDR2 FQNEAQ (reference sequence). The CDR3 contains 14 residues. V gave up 5 bases and J gave up 8 bases; unmatched junction bases: 7. The CDR3 region is CASSIDRGNEKLFF. The CDR3 DNA is TGTGCCAGCAGCATCGACAGGGGAAACGAAAAACTGTTTTTT.

The chain carries TRBV20-1 and TRBJ2-7; maybe TRBD2 (5 bases). V shed 1 base and J shed 3 bases, with 13 bases lying between them. This CDR3 has 14 amino acids. Looked up from germline, CDR1 is DFQATT and CDR2 is SNEGSKA (reference sequence). CDR3 in amino acids: CSARAGGGVYEQYF. The CDR3 bases are TGCAGTGCTAGAGCAGGCGGAGGCGTCTACGAGCAGTACTTC.

This clonotype was observed many times. This sequence joins TRBV4-2 and TRBJ2-2; D not resolved. Germline values: CDR1 LGHNA, CDR2 YNFKEQ. The CDR3 consists of 16 residues. The V and J ends lost 0 bases and 6 bases respectively, with 14 bases between them. The CDR3 reads CASSQDKSTTAGELFF. The CDR3 DNA is TGTGCCAGCAGCCAAGATAAGAGCACCACGGCCGGGGAGCTGTTTTTT.

The chain joins TRBV9 to TRBJ2-4; 8 bases map to TRBD2. The CDR3 has 14 residues. V trimming: 3 bases; J trimming: 8 bases; junction bases outside the gene matches: 7. Germline CDR1 SGDLS, CDR2 YYNGEE. The CDR3 nucleotides read TGTGCCAGCAGCGCGGGCCTAGCGGGCGACATTCAGTACTTC. This sequence encodes CASSAGLAGDIQYF.

The chain recombines TRBV20-1 with TRBJ2-1, with a tentative D call TRBD2 (6 bases). Trimming pared 3 bases from V and 0 bases from J, leaving 21 bases between. Germline V gives CDR1 DFQATT, CDR2 SNEGSKA (reference sequence). CDR3 length: 18 residues. CDR3 residues: CSASTSVTSRSSYNEQFF. The DNA for the CDR3 is TGCAGTGCTAGCACGAGCGTAACTAGCCGATCCTCCTACAATGAGCAGTTCTTC.

The rearrangement links TRBV4-1 to TRBJ2-2; D unclear. V lost 6 bases and J lost 1, with 12 bases in between. The CDR3 sequence is 15 residues long. Germline CDR1 is MGHRA and CDR2 is YSYEKL. DNA for the CDR3: TGCGCCAGCAGAGACTGGGCGGAGAACACCGGGGAGCTGTTTTTT. As protein: CASRDWAENTGELFF.

This clonotype was counted at least ten times. The chain couples TRBV4-3 to TRBJ2-7; 12 bases are shared with TRBD2. With 0 bases clipped from V and 2 bases from J, the junction kept 2 bases outside the gene matches. The length of the CDR3 is 16 residues. Germline V CDR1 and CDR2: LGHNA, YSLEER. The CDR3 loop is CASSQDRTSGTYEQYF. Written as DNA, the CDR3 is TGCGCCAGCAGCCAAGACAGGACTAGCGGGACCTACGAGCAGTACTTC.

This clonotype was detected only a few times. The V gene is TRBV11-1, the J gene TRBJ2-3; 15 bases match TRBD2. Germline CDR1 is SGHAT and CDR2 is FQDESV (reference sequence). CDR3 length equals 19 residues. The V gene end was trimmed by 5 bases and the J gene end by 4 bases; junction bases not matched to a gene: 13. CDR3 sequence: CASSPPPGLAGGQPDTQYF. As DNA, the CDR3 is TGTGCCAGCAGCCCTCCGCCGGGACTAGCGGGGGGCCAACCAGATACGCAGTATTTT.